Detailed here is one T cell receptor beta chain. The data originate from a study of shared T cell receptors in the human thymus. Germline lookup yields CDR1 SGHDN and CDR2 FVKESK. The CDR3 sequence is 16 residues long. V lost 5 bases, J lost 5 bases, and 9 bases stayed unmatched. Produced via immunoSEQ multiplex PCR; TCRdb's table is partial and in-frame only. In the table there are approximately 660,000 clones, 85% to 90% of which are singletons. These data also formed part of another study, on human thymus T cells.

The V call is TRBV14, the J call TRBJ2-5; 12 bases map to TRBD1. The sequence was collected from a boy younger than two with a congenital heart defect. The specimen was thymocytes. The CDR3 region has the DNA TGTGCCAGCAGCTTACCGGGACAGGGGGCGCATGAGACCCAGTACTTC. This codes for CASSLPGQGAHETQYF.